This T cell receptor (beta chain) was found in a study of cytomegalovirus exposure and HLA in healthy donors. Study conclusions and caveats: As was reported, the HLA-A and HLA-B alleles of most subjects were accurately predicted from TCR beta sequences. Earlier findings revealed that most TCR beta V segments proved productive either about 87% or about 30% of the time. Later analysis demonstrated an association between a missense DCLRE1C variant and TCR beta V- and J-gene trimming.

Losses at the gene ends were 5 bases for V and 6 bases for J; bases not matched to a gene: 4. The CDR3 length is 14 residues. Germline V gene data show CDR1 as MDHEN and CDR2 as SYDVKM. In the case of this clone: The antigen remains undetermined.

It was with 60 Vbeta and 13 Jbeta primers that the PCR ran. Method: immunoSEQ multiplex PCR; TCRdb's copy keeps in-frame clones and lacks some. The sample has more than 100,000 clones, and its top ten clones hold less than 4.5%. This TCR was recovered from a man aged 35 to 55 in good health and CMV-seronegative. This chain connects TRBV28 to TRBJ2-7; 13 bases fit TRBD2. Sample: PBMCs. CDR3: CASSRLAGGREQYF. The CDR3 region has the DNA TGTGCCAGCAGTCGACTAGCGGGAGGACGCGAGCAGTACTTC.